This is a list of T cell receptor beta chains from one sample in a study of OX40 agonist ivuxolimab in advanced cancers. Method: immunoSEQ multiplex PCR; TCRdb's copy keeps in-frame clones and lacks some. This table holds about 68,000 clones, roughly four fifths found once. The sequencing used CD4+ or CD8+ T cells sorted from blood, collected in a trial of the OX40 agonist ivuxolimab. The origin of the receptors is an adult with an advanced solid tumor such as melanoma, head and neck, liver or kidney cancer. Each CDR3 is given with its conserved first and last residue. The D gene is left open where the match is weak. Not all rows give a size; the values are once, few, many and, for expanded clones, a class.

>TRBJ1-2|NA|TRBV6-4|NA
TGTGCCAGCAGTGACTTCGGGACACCTTATGGCTACACCTTC
CASSDFGTPYGYTF
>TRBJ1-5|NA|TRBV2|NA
TGTGCCAGCACCCCGGGTGAGGGAGGCAATCAGCCCCAGCATTTT
CASTPGEGGNQPQHF
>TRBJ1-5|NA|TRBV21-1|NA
TGTGCCAGCATCTCGTCGGACACAGGGACTCGTAGCAATCAGCCCCAGCATTTT
CASISSDTGTRSNQPQHF
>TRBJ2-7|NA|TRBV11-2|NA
TGTGCCAGCAGCCGGGTTAACTCCTACGAGCAGTACTTC
CASSRVNSYEQYF
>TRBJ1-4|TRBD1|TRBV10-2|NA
TGCGCCAGCAGTGAGGCGGGACAGTTTACTCCAACTAATGAAAAACTGTTTTTT
CASSEAGQFTPTNEKLFF
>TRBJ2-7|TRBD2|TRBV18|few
TGTGCCAGCTCACGGAGCGGGGCACCCTACGAGCAGTACTTC
CASSRSGAPYEQYF
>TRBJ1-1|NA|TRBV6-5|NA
TGTGCCAGCAGTTCCCACGGGGGGAACACTGAAGCTTTCTTT
CASSSHGGNTEAFF
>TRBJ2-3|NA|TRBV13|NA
TGTGCCAGCAGCTTAGGCGGGGGCATTATAGGAGATACGCAGTATTTT
CASSLGGGIIGDTQYF
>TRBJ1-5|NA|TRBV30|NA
TGTGCCTGGAGGCCCGTCGGGACCGGCAATCAGCCCCAGCATTTT
CAWRPVGTGNQPQHF
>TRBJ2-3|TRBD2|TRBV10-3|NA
TGTGCCATCAGTGGGACTAGCGGGGGGGCTTTAGATACGCAGTATTTT
CAISGTSGGALDTQYF
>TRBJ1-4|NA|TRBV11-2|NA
TGTGCCAGCAGCTTAGGACAGGCTTATCCCCCGACAACTAATGAAAAACTGTTTTTT
CASSLGQAYPPTTNEKLFF
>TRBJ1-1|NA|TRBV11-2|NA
TGTGCCAGCAGCTTAAGAACAGGGCTTACTGAAGCTTTCTTT
CASSLRTGLTEAFF
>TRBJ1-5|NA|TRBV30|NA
TGTGCCTGGACACGGGGCTCCAATCAGCCCCAGCATTTT
CAWTRGSNQPQHF
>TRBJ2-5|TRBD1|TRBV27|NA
TGTGCCAGCCGCCGGACAGGTACGAGGGAGACCCAGTACTTC
CASRRTGTRETQYF
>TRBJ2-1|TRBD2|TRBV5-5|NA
TGTGCCAGCAGCTTGGGTCTGCGGGGGGGCATTGAGCAGTTCTTC
CASSLGLRGGIEQFF
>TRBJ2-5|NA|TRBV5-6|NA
TGTGCCAGCAGCTTGAGGGGGGCAGGACGTAGGGAGACCCAGTACTTC
CASSLRGAGRRETQYF
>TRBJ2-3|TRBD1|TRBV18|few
TGTGCCAGCTCACCACAGGGGGCTAAAGCAGATACGCAGTATTTT
CASSPQGAKADTQYF
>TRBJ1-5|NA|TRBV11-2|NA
TGTGCCAGCAGCCTCGTTTCCAATCAGCCCCAGCATTTT
CASSLVSNQPQHF
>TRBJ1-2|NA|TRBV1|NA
TGCACCAGCAGCCAGGTCCGGGTTCCCTATGGCTACACCTTC
CTSSQVRVPYGYTF
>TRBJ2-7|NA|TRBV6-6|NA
TGTGCCAGCAACAAAGTCGTTGAAGGCGGCGAGCAGTACTTC
CASNKVVEGGEQYF
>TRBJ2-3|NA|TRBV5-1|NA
TGCGCCAGCAGCTCGGGTCGGAGGGGGTTAGGCACAGATACGCAGTATTTT
CASSSGRRGLGTDTQYF
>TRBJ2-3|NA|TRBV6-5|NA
TGTGCCAGCAGCCGGGAACCGCGAGGCACAGATACGCAGTATTTT
CASSREPRGTDTQYF
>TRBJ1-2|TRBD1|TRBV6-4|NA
TGTGCCAGCAGCGAGGGGACAGGGGCCTATGGCTACACCTTC
CASSEGTGAYGYTF
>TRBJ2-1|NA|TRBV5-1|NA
TGCGCCAGCAGCTTAACGGGGGTCGGTGAGCAGTTCTTC
CASSLTGVGEQFF
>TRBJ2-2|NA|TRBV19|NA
TGTGCCAGTAGTATCGGGCAGGCTACCACCGGGGAGCTGTTTTTT
CASSIGQATTGELFF
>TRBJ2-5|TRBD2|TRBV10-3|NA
TGTGCCATCAGTGATGGGGCTAGCGGTGGGGCCCAGTACTTC
CAISDGASGGAQYF
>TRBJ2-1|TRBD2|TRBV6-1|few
TGTGCCAGCAGAGGTCTAGCGGGGGGATACAATGAGCAGTTCTTC
CASRGLAGGYNEQFF
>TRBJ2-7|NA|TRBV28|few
TGTGCCAGCAGTTTAATGCGTCGCGAGCAGTACTTC
CASSLMRREQYF
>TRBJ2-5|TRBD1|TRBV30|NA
TGTGCCTGGATAGGGCAGGGGGTAGGGGAGACCCAGTACTTC
CAWIGQGVGETQYF